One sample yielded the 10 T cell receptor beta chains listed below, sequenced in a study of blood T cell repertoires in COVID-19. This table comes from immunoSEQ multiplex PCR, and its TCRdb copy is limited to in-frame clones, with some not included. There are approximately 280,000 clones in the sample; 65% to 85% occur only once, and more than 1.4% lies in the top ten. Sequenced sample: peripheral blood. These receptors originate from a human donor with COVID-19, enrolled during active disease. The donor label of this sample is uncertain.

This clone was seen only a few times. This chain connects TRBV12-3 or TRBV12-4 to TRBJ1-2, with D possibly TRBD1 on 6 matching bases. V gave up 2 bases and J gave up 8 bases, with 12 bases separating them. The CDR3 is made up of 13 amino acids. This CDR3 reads CASSLWTEKGYTF. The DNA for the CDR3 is TGTGCCAGCAGTTTATGGACAGAAAAAGGCTACACCTTC.

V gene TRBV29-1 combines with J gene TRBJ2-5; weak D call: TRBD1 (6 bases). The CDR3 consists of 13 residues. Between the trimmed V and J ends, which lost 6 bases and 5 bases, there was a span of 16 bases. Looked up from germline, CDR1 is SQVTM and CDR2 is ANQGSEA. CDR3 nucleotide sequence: TGCAGCGTCACAGGGCCATCCGGGGAGACCCAGTACTTC. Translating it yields CSVTGPSGETQYF. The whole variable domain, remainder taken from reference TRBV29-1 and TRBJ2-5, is SAVISQKPSRDICQRGTSLTIQCQVDSQVTMMFWYRQQPGQSLTLIATANQGSEATYESGFVIDKFPISRPNLTFSTLTVSNMSPEDSSIYLCSVTGPSGETQYFGPGTRLLVL.

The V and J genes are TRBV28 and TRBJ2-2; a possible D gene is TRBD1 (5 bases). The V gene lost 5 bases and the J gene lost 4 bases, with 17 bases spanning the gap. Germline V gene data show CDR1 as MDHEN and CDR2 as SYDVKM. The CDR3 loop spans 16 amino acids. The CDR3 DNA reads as TGTGCCAGCAGTCCCCCAAAGGGGTCAAGCACCGGGGAGCTGTTTTTT. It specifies CASSPPKGSSTGELFF.

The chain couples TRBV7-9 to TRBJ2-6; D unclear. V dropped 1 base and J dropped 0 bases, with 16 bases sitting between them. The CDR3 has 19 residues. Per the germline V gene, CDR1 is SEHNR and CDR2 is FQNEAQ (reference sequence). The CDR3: CASSLVLQYVNSGANVLTF. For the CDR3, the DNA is TGTGCCAGCAGCTTAGTCCTACAGTACGTTAACTCTGGGGCCAACGTCCTGACTTTC.

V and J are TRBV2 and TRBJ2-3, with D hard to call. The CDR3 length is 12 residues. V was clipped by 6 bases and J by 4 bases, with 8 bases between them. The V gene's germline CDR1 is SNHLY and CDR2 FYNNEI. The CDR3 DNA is TGTGCCAGCAGCCTTAGTCCAGATACGCAGTATTTT. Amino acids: CASSLSPDTQYF.

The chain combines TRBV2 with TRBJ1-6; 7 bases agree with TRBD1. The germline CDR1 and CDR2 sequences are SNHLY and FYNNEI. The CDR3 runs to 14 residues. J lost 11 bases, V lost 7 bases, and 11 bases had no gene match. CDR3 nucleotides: TGTGCCAGCATATCAGACAGGGCGGGCGCACCCCTCCACTTT. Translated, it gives CASISDRAGAPLHF.

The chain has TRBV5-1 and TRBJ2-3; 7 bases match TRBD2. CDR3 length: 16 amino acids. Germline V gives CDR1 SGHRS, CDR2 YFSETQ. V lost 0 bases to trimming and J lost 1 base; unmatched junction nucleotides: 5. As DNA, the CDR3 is TGCGCCAGCAGCTTGGAGGGGAGGGCCCGCACAGATACGCAGTATTTT. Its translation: CASSLEGRARTDTQYF.

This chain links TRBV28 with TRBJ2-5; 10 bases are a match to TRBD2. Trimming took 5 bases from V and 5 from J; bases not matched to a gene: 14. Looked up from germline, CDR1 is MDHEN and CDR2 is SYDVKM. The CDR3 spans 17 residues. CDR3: CASSDFGSGREGETQYF. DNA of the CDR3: TGTGCCAGCAGTGACTTTGGGAGCGGGAGGGAAGGGGAGACCCAGTACTTC.

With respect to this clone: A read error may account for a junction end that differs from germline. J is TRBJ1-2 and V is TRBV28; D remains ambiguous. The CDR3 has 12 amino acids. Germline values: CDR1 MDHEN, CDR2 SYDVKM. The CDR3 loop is CASSLFGRVPGF. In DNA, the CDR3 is TGTGCCAGCAGTTTATTCGGTCGAGTACCGGGCTTC.

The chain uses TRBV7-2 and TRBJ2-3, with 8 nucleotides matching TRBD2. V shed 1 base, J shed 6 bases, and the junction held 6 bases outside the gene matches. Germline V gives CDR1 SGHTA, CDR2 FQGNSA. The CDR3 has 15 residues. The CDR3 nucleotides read TGTGCCAGCAGCTTAGACGGGAGGGAGGGGGATACGCAGTATTTT. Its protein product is CASSLDGREGDTQYF.